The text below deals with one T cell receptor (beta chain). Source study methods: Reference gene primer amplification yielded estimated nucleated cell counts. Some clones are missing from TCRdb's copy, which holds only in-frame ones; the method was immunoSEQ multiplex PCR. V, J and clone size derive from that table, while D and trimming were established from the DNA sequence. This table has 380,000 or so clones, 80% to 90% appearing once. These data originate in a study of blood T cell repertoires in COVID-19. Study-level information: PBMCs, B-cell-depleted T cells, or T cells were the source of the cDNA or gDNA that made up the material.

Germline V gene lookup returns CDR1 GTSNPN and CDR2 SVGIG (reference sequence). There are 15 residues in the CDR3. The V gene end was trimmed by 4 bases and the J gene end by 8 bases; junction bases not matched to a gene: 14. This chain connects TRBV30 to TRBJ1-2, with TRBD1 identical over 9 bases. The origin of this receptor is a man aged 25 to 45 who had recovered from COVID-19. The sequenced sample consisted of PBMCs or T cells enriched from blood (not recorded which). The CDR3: CAWIESGTGPSGYTF. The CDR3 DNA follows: TGTGCCTGGATAGAATCCGGGACAGGGCCGTCGGGCTACACCTTC.